Each of the 32 T cell receptor beta chains below was sequenced from the same sample in a study of OX40 agonist ivuxolimab in advanced cancers. This table comes from immunoSEQ multiplex PCR, and its TCRdb copy is limited to in-frame clones, with some not included. This sample yields 35,000 to 40,000 clones, of which more than 75% are seen a single time; approximately 12% belongs to the top ten. The specimen was CD4+ or CD8+ T cells sorted from blood, collected in a trial of the OX40 agonist ivuxolimab. The receptors originated from an adult with an advanced solid tumor such as melanoma, head and neck, liver or kidney cancer.

The V and J genes are TRBV6-1 and TRBJ1-3; the D gene is possibly TRBD1 (6 bases). V was shortened by 5 bases and J by 4 bases, with 15 bases between the two germline ends. Germline lookup yields CDR1 MNHNS and CDR2 SASEGT. The CDR3 length is 15 residues. CDR3 nucleotide sequence: TGTGCCAGCAGTCGGACAGATCTGGTAGGAAACACCATATATTTT. The encoded protein is CASSRTDLVGNTIYF.

In its sample, this clone was seen many times. The chain joins TRBV27 to TRBJ2-7; D is perhaps TRBD1 (5 bases). The CDR3 spans 14 residues. V lost 2 bases to trimming and J lost 5 bases, with 13 bases between them. The germline gives CDR1 MNHEY, CDR2 SMNVEV (reference sequence). The CDR3 reads CASSLRGKGNEQYF. The CDR3 bases are TGTGCCAGCAGTTTAAGGGGCAAGGGGAACGAGCAGTACTTC.

The chain joins TRBV4-2 to TRBJ1-1, with 7 bases aligning to TRBD1. This CDR3 has 14 amino acids. Germline-derived CDR1 and CDR2 are LGHNA and YNFKEQ. With V trimmed by 5 bases and J by 4 bases, 7 bases remained unmatched. The CDR3 loop reads CASSFKGAGTEAFF. The CDR3 DNA reads as TGTGCCAGCAGCTTTAAGGGGGCCGGCACTGAAGCTTTCTTT.

The chain carries TRBV5-1 and TRBJ2-7; D is perhaps TRBD1 or TRBD2 (5 bases each). CDR3 size: 12 residues. With 4 bases removed from V and 6 bases from J, the gap between germline ends came to 11 bases. Germline V CDR1 and CDR2: SGHRS, YFSETQ. The CDR3 sequence is CASSHGTTEQYF. DNA for the CDR3: TGCGCCAGCAGCCACGGGACCACCGAGCAGTACTTC.

The chain joins TRBV7-9 to TRBJ1-2, with 8 bases that match TRBD1. The CDR3 spans 19 residues. Germline V gene data show CDR1 as SEHNR and CDR2 as FQNEAQ (reference sequence). J gave up 1 base and V 1 base, and 14 bases lay outside the gene matches. The CDR3 here is CASSLDRLRGLTLNYGYTF. The CDR3 region has the DNA TGTGCCAGCAGCTTAGACAGGCTCAGGGGGCTCACTCTTAACTATGGCTACACCTTC.

The rearrangement joins TRBV14 to TRBJ2-1; 8 bases fit TRBD2. V was pared by 1 base and J by 2 bases, with 1 base of the junction left unmatched. From germline, CDR1 is SGHDN and CDR2 FVKESK. CDR3 length: 15 amino acids. CDR3 sequence reads: CASSQGTSPYNEQFF. As DNA, the CDR3 is TGTGCCAGCAGCCAAGGGACTAGCCCCTACAATGAGCAGTTCTTC.

The rearrangement links TRBV10-1 to TRBJ2-3; 8 positions agree with TRBD2. The CDR3 runs 19 residues. Germline CDR1 reads WNHNN; CDR2 reads SYGVQD (reference sequence). Trimming removed 5 bases from V and 0 bases from J; junction bases left unmatched: 16. CDR3 in amino acids: CASSYPVVASGLSTDTQYF. The DNA of the CDR3 is TGCGCCAGCAGTTATCCCGTTGTCGCTAGCGGGCTTAGCACAGATACGCAGTATTTT.

This chain joins TRBV7-6 and TRBJ2-7; perhaps TRBD1 as D (5 bases). V was clipped by 1 base and J by 2 bases, with 9 bases between them. Germline CDR1 reads SGHVS; CDR2 reads FNYEAQ. This CDR3 has 14 residues. The DNA of the CDR3 is TGTGCCAGCAGCTTAGAGCAGGGTCCCTACGAGCAGTACTTC. Translating it yields CASSLEQGPYEQYF.

The V gene is TRBV5-1, the J gene TRBJ1-2, with D possibly TRBD1 on 5 matching bases. V was cut by 0 bases and J by 8 bases, with 14 bases left in between. Germline lookup yields CDR1 SGHRS and CDR2 YFSETQ. The CDR3 is made up of 14 amino acids. CDR3 coding DNA: TGCGCCAGCAGCTTGGGGCAGGGTATGTTCGGCTACACCTTC. It encodes CASSLGQGMFGYTF.

The chain carries TRBV7-9 and TRBJ1-1; TRBD1 agrees at 7 bases. Trimming cost V 4 bases and J 3 bases; bases outside gene matches: 8. Germline V lookup: CDR1 SEHNR, CDR2 FQNEAQ (reference sequence). CDR3 length: 15 residues. Here the CDR3 DNA reads TGTGCCAGCAGCTCCTACAGGGGAAAGGACACTGAAGCTTTCTTT. It codes for CASSSYRGKDTEAFF.

The chain uses TRBV2 and TRBJ2-1; D is perhaps TRBD1 (6 bases). The germline CDR1 and CDR2 sequences are SNHLY and FYNNEI. Deletions cut 7 bases from V and 4 bases from J, with 17 bases between. The CDR3 has 15 residues. The CDR3 DNA is TGTGCCAGCATCTCAGAAGGACAGCTATACAATGAGCAGTTCTTC. Translated: CASISEGQLYNEQFF.

V usage is TRBV19 and J usage is TRBJ1-1; weak D call: TRBD1 (5 bases). The CDR3 covers 11 residues. Trimming cost V 6 bases and J 9 bases, with 11 bases left between them. CDR1 and CDR2 from the germline V gene are LNHDA and SQIVND (reference sequence). The CDR3 here is CASRAGTKAFF. The CDR3 DNA sequence: TGTGCCAGTAGGGCCGGGACGAAAGCTTTCTTT. Looking up the rest from reference TRBV19 and TRBJ1-1 gives the full variable domain: DGGITQSPKYLFRKEGQNVTLSCEQNLNHDAMYWYRQDPGQGLRLIYYSQIVNDFQKGDIAEGYSVSREKKESFPLTVTSAQKNPTAFYLCASRAGTKAFFGQGTRLTVV.

V and J are TRBV23-1 and TRBJ1-5; maybe TRBD1 (6 bases). TRBV23-1 is flagged as an ORF with uncertain function. CDR3 size: 16 residues. Between the trimmed V and J ends, which lost 4 bases and 0 bases, there was a span of 13 bases. DNA for the CDR3: TGCGCCAGCAGTCCCTGGACAGTATATAGCAATCAGCCCCAGCATTTT. It codes for CASSPWTVYSNQPQHF.

The chain carries TRBV7-9 and TRBJ2-7; TRBD2 is a possible D gene (6 bases). The CDR3 is 13 amino acids. The V end was cut by 7 bases, the J end by 4 bases, with 14 bases between. Germline V gives CDR1 SEHNR, CDR2 FQNEAQ (reference sequence). The CDR3 DNA sequence: TGTGCCAGCACCCCTGGGACTGTGTACGAGCAGTACTTC. This translates into CASTPGTVYEQYF.

The chain links TRBV28 to TRBJ2-1, with D hard to call. Germline CDR1 reads MDHEN; CDR2 reads SYDVKM. The V end was cut by 3 bases, the J end by 3 bases, with 0 bases between. CDR3 length: 11 amino acids. The CDR3 DNA follows: TGTGCCAGCAGTTTCTACAATGAGCAGTTCTTC. It encodes CASSFYNEQFF.

This chain connects TRBV9 to TRBJ1-2, with D hard to call. Germline assignment: CDR1 SGDLS and CDR2 YYNGEE. The CDR3 runs 16 residues. Trimming removed 0 bases from V and 3 bases from J, with 15 bases in between. The CDR3 DNA sequence: TGTGCCAGCAGCGTAGGAGACACCTTTTATGACTATGGCTACACCTTC. Translating it yields CASSVGDTFYDYGYTF.

V and J are TRBV6-6 and TRBJ1-5, with a weak D call TRBD1 (5 bases). This CDR3 comprises 15 residues. Germline CDR1 and CDR2: MNHNY and SVGAGI (reference sequence). V lost 0 bases and J 3 bases, leaving 9 bases between the germline ends. The CDR3 bases are TGTGCCAGCAGTTACTCGGGAGGGGTCAATCAGCCCCAGCATTTT. Protein: CASSYSGGVNQPQHF.

V usage is TRBV6-6 and J usage is TRBJ1-1; perhaps TRBD1 as D (6 bases). This CDR3 has 15 residues. V was pared by 0 bases and J by 1 base, with 9 bases between. Germline V gene sequence: CDR1 MNHNY, CDR2 SVGAGI (reference sequence). CDR3 DNA sequence: TGTGCCAGCAGTTACTCGGGAGGGGGGAACACTGAAGCTTTCTTT. Amino acid sequence: CASSYSGGGNTEAFF.

A note on this clone: The same CDR3 can be traced to other DNA sequences in this sample. The chain couples TRBV29-1 to TRBJ1-2; D perhaps matches TRBD1 (6 bases). V was pared by 8 bases and J by 8 bases, with 15 bases between. The CDR3 consists of 11 residues. Germline V CDR1 and CDR2: SQVTM, ANQGSEA. The CDR3 region is CSRGAGEGYTF. In DNA form, the CDR3 reads TGCAGCCGGGGGGCGGGGGAGGGCTACACCTTC.

The J gene is TRBJ2-3, the V gene TRBV4-1; D not certain. Germline-derived CDR1 and CDR2 are MGHRA and YSYEKL. Deletions cut 0 bases from V and 2 bases from J, with 9 bases between. The CDR3 is made up of 15 amino acids. The CDR3 coding sequence is TGCGCCAGCAGCCAAGATCCTCTCTCCACAGATACGCAGTATTTT. Protein: CASSQDPLSTDTQYF.

The CDR3 loop is CASSIGRVLQPQHF. The CDR3 region has the DNA TGTGCCAGTAGTATAGGAAGGGTCCTTCAGCCCCAGCATTTT. V gene TRBV19 combines with J gene TRBJ1-5; no clear D gene. The CDR3 contains 14 residues. Germline CDR1 LNHDA, CDR2 SQIVND (reference sequence). The V end was cut by 1 base, the J end by 6 bases, with 10 bases between.

The chain links TRBV6-4 to TRBJ1-2; possibly TRBD1 for D (6 bases). Germline V gene data show CDR1 as MRHNA and CDR2 as SNTAGT. The V end lost 2 bases, the J end lost 1 base, and 23 bases lay between the germline ends. The CDR3 contains 19 residues. The chain's CDR3 is CASSDPGNREASFNYGYTF. DNA for the CDR3: TGTGCCAGCAGTGACCCCGGAAACAGGGAGGCCTCCTTTAACTATGGCTACACCTTC.

The chain carries TRBV7-2 and TRBJ1-4; 10 bases match TRBD1. Germline CDR1 and CDR2: SGHTA and FQGNSA. Trimming removed 0 bases from V and 4 bases from J; junction bases left unmatched: 20. This CDR3 has 22 amino acids. CDR3 region: CASSLAPQTVGTGEDGNEKLFF. The CDR3 nucleotides read TGTGCCAGCAGCTTAGCCCCACAAACCGTCGGGACAGGGGAGGATGGTAATGAAAAACTGTTTTTT.

The chain joins TRBV5-8 to TRBJ1-4, with a tentative D call TRBD1 (6 bases). Trimming removed 0 bases from V and 4 bases from J, with 10 bases in between. Germline-derived CDR1 and CDR2 are SGHTS and YDEGEE. This CDR3 region has 15 residues. The CDR3 DNA is TGTGCCAGCAGCTTGGGGGACACCATTAATGAAAAACTGTTTTTT. This codes for CASSLGDTINEKLFF.

In its sample, this clone was seen a few times. A junction boundary mismatches the germline segment, possibly from a read error. The chain carries TRBV2 and TRBJ1-3, with D possibly matching TRBD1 (5 bases). CDR1 and CDR2 from the germline V gene are SNHLY and FYNNEI. This CDR3 spans 11 amino acids. In DNA, the CDR3 is TGTGCCAGCAAGAGCGGGGGAACTGAGATTTTT. This sequence encodes CASKSGGTEIF.

The rearrangement uses TRBV27 and TRBJ1-1; no clear D. The germline V gene encodes CDR1 MNHEY and CDR2 SMNVEV (reference sequence). V was cut by 2 bases and J by 5 bases, with 6 bases left in between. There are 12 residues in the CDR3. CDR3 sequence: CASSLAGTEAFF. CDR3 bases: TGTGCCAGCAGTTTAGCCGGGACTGAAGCTTTCTTT.

This chain uses TRBV5-4 with TRBJ2-7; D may match TRBD1 or TRBD2 (5 bases each). V lost 2 bases and J 5 bases, leaving 17 bases between the germline ends. This CDR3 spans 15 amino acids. Looked up from germline, CDR1 is SGHNT and CDR2 is YYREEE (reference sequence). In nucleotides, the CDR3 is TGTGCCAGCAGCTTTAGGGCCGGGACCAAGGACGAGCAGTACTTC. As protein: CASSFRAGTKDEQYF.

The chain joins TRBV12-5 to TRBJ2-1; perhaps TRBD2 as D (6 bases). The germline gives CDR1 LGHNT, CDR2 FRNRAP. V was trimmed by 2 bases and J by 9 bases, leaving 14 bases between them. The CDR3 consists of 14 residues. CDR3 sequence reads: CASGLSYPLAEQFF. CDR3 bases: TGTGCTAGTGGTTTGTCTTATCCACTAGCTGAGCAGTTCTTC.

This clone came up once. This rearrangement joins TRBV6-5 to TRBJ1-5; 8 positions agree with TRBD1. The CDR3 has 14 amino acids. Germline CDR1 is MNHEY and CDR2 is SVGAGI. The ends lost 4 bases at V and 3 bases at J; junction bases unmatched: 2. CDR3 nucleotides: TGTGCCAGCAGTTTTCAGGGGGCCAATCAGCCCCAGCATTTT. It yields the protein CASSFQGANQPQHF.

A note on this clone: One end of the junction fails to match germline, which may point to a read error. The chain is built from TRBV28 and TRBJ1-5; D is unresolved. From germline, CDR1 is MDHEN and CDR2 SYDVKM. CDR3 length: 16 residues. CDR3 DNA sequence: TGTGCCAGCAGTTTAAGGTCTGGGGAGGTCAATCAGTCCCAGCATTTT. Protein product: CASSLRSGEVNQSQHF.

This clone was detected only a few times. The chain is built from TRBV7-9 and TRBJ2-7; D is unclear. Germline lookup yields CDR1 SEHNR and CDR2 FQNEAQ (reference sequence). Trimming took off 7 bases at V and 2 bases at J, with 9 bases between the two ends. The CDR3 totals 12 residues. DNA for the CDR3: TGTGCCAGCATGATGGATCCCTACGAGCAGTACTTC. Translated, it gives CASMMDPYEQYF.

The genes are TRBV28 and TRBJ2-5; the D is unclear. Trimming left V 5 bases short and J 5 bases short, with 6 bases between. Germline values: CDR1 MDHEN, CDR2 SYDVKM. The CDR3 totals 11 residues. The CDR3 nucleotides are TGTGCCAGCAGTGAGCCCGAGACCCAGTACTTC. As protein: CASSEPETQYF.